Here is one T cell receptor beta chain with its context. Its cognate antigen has yet to be identified. No much larger clonotype is one base removed from it; base qualities were not supplied. Sequenced on an Illumina HiSeq 2500. TCR beta libraries were prepared by quantitative 5'-RACE with molecular barcodes. Per the source publication's procedure: To identify disease-linked TCR variants, a new computational method was used, one built on a probabilistic model of VDJ rearrangement. The raw public data were reprocessed by TCRdb itself: fastp quality trimming at Q25, MiXCR clonotype calling, in-frame beta chains only. Under each unique CDR3 protein, matching rows form one entry showing the most common genes and DNA. The authors' filters were not applied to this entry. The sample includes over 700,000 distinct CDR3 sequences, with about 20% observed a single time. The top ten clones comprise approximately 18% of the sample.

The data derive from a study of CD8 T cells in ankylosing spondylitis (dated 2017 in TCRdb). Background on the whole study: The study set out to find disease-linked TCR variants by profiling T cell receptor beta repertoires in ankylosing spondylitis patients and healthy donors. In total, the full study cohort was made up of 85 to 140 healthy donors and 25 to 30 ankylosing spondylitis patients. Peripheral blood was sampled, and synovial fluid was additionally collected from ankylosing spondylitis patients.

Results the study describes overall, beyond this receptor: The disease-linked clones were reported as significantly enriched in matched synovial fluid samples from ankylosing spondylitis patients. In peripheral blood, the disease-linked clones were found at relatively low frequencies and had a CD8+ phenotype. A TCR beta motif of fewer than 10 highly homologous amino acid variants appeared characteristic of blood from ankylosing spondylitis patients. Some of the motif variants had been reported before in the synovial fluid and blood of reactive arthritis patients, a finding that suggests common disease-initiation mechanisms.

The sequence came from a male donor with ankylosing spondylitis. Material for sequencing was blood, either unsorted or a sorted T cell fraction (not recorded which).

The CDR3 sequence is CASKQETQYF. In nucleotides, the sequence is TGTGCCAGCAAACAAGAGACCCAGTACTTC. The chain employs TRBV25-1 and TRBJ2-5, with the D gene not clear enough to name. V sheds 7 bases and J sheds 2 bases, leaving 2 bases between their ends. The germline V gene provides CDR1 MGHDK and CDR2 SYGVNS. From its cysteine to its phenylalanine, the CDR3 spans 10 amino acids. Kept here is only the CDR3 DNA, which spans 30 bases and is read in frame from base 1. Extended through the reference TRBV25-1 and TRBJ2-5 proteins, this CDR3 yields the full variable domain: EADIYQTPRYLVIGTGKKITLECSQTMGHDKMYWYQQDPGMELHLIHYSYGVNSTEKGDLSSESTVSRIRTEHFPLTLESARPSHTSQYLCASKQETQYFGPGTRLLVL.